The sequence of this T cell receptor beta chain was determined in a study of human T cells and chemical hapten exposure. Study in general: In the sensitization step, 2% DPC was placed on roughly 2 cm by roughly 2 cm of upper inner arm skin.

This clonotype has just a few counts. Its target is not known. The trim removed 8 bases at V and 8 bases at J, leaving 23 bases unmatched. The CDR3 consists of 19 residues. The V gene's germline CDR1 is MNHEY and CDR2 SVGEGT. The sample's time point: patch test 2, 6 weeks after DPC sensitization. Indicated treatment: therapeutic diphenylcyclopropenone sensitization with weekly scalp DPC. Study-level results: DPC sensitization left the count of TCRs above 1 in 1000 unchanged.

One entry per CDR3 protein results from TCRdb running MiXCR on the RACE reads. The sample carries approximately 90,000 distinct CDR3 sequences, roughly 9.6% recorded once. Sequences were derived from whole blood, sampled in connection with sensitization to the hapten diphenylcyclopropenone (DPC). This TCR came from a man aged 35 to 55 with alopecia areata. Some clones in this sample may be carry-over from other donors' samples. The chain is built from TRBV6-2 or TRBV6-3 and TRBJ2-1; 11 bases align to TRBD2. CDR3 sequence: CASCFDTRSKLAGVDEQFF. The CDR3 coding sequence is TGTGCCAGCTGTTTCGACACCCGGAGTAAACTAGCGGGAGTCGATGAGCAGTTCTTC.